Shown below are 11 T cell receptor beta chains from a single sample sequenced in a study of T cell changes during pregnancy in multiple sclerosis. The protocol was immunoSEQ multiplex PCR, while the TCRdb copy is restricted to in-frame clones and leaves out a portion. The sample shows just under 85,000 clones, roughly 92% of them seen only once. Sequencing was performed on peripheral blood, taken in the first trimester of pregnancy. The receptors were gathered from a female donor with multiple sclerosis, enrolled in a pregnancy study.

This clone occurred once. The chain employs TRBV27 and TRBJ1-2; D unclear. The V gene lost 6 bases and the J gene lost 7 bases, with 15 bases spanning the gap. This CDR3 contains 13 residues. Germline V gene lookup returns CDR1 MNHEY and CDR2 SMNVEV (reference sequence). The chain's CDR3 is CASRLDPKSGYTF. CDR3 bases: TGTGCCAGCAGGCTAGACCCAAAGAGTGGCTACACCTTC.

As regards this clone: At one end, the junction sequence differs from germline, possibly due to a read error. The V call is TRBV6-6, the J call TRBJ2-7, with TRBD1 as a possible D gene (6 bases). The CDR3 consists of 14 residues. CDR1 and CDR2 (germline): MNHNY, SVGAGI (reference sequence). This CDR3 is CASSYAGDPYEQCF. CDR3 sequence (DNA): TGTGCCAGCAGTTACGCAGGGGATCCCTACGAGCAGTGCTTC.

The chain links TRBV9 to TRBJ1-4; TRBD1 agrees at 10 bases. The CDR3 consists of 15 residues. With V trimmed by 3 bases and J by 3 bases, 2 bases remained unmatched. CDR1 and CDR2 from the germline V gene are SGDLS and YYNGEE. In DNA, the CDR3 is TGTGCCAGCAGCGGGGGACAGGGGTCTAATGAAAAACTGTTTTTT. Translation gives CASSGGQGSNEKLFF.

The chain employs TRBV7-8 and TRBJ2-7; TRBD1 might be the D (5 bases). Germline CDR1 reads SGHVS; CDR2 reads FQNEAQ. This CDR3 has 14 amino acids. V lost 0 bases and J 7 bases, leaving 13 bases between the germline ends. CDR3 sequence (DNA): TGTGCCAGCAGCTTAGCACCAGGGAAGGGGGAGCAGTACTTC. Encoded protein: CASSLAPGKGEQYF.

V gene TRBV7-8 combines with J gene TRBJ2-5; D might be TRBD1 (5 bases). The CDR3 runs 15 residues. V was clipped by 1 base and J by 4 bases, with 13 bases between them. Germline V gene lookup returns CDR1 SGHVS and CDR2 FQNEAQ. This CDR3 is CASSLGAGMGETQYF. CDR3 nucleotides: TGTGCCAGCAGCTTAGGCGCAGGGATGGGAGAGACCCAGTACTTC.

This clone was seen more than once but under ten times. The rearrangement links TRBV11-1 to TRBJ2-5, with D possibly being TRBD1 (6 bases). Germline CDR1 SGHAT, CDR2 FQDESV (reference sequence). The CDR3 is made up of 13 amino acids. V was pared by 5 bases and J by 2 bases, with 9 bases between. The CDR3 spells CASSRGQQETQYF. The CDR3 nucleotides are TGTGCCAGCAGCAGAGGACAGCAAGAGACCCAGTACTTC.

The genes are TRBV19 and TRBJ2-6; D might be TRBD2 (5 bases). Per germline, CDR1 LNHDA and CDR2 SQIVND (reference sequence). The CDR3 contains 17 residues. V dropped 0 bases and J dropped 0 bases, with 9 bases sitting between them. The DNA for the CDR3 is TGTGCCAGTAGTATAGATGGAGAGGGCTCTGGGGCCAACGTCCTGACTTTC. Its translation is CASSIDGEGSGANVLTF.

The chain couples TRBV15 to TRBJ1-1; D not certain. Germline V lookup: CDR1 LNHNV, CDR2 YYDKDF (reference sequence). V shed 3 bases and J shed 0 bases, with 8 bases lying between them. The CDR3 sequence is 14 residues long. CDR3 sequence (DNA): TGTGCCACCAGCAGGGAGCGCCTGAACACTGAAGCTTTCTTT. Translating it yields CATSRERLNTEAFF.

The chain couples TRBV10-3 to TRBJ1-2, with TRBD1 matching 7 bases. Germline V gene data show CDR1 as ENHRY and CDR2 as SYGVKD. The V and J ends lost 2 bases and 5 bases, in that order; junction bases with no gene match: 5. This CDR3 has 14 residues. CDR3 loop: CAISETAGGYGYTF. CDR3 coding DNA: TGTGCCATCAGTGAGACCGCAGGGGGGTATGGCTACACCTTC.

This chain joins TRBV5-5 and TRBJ2-2; 7 bases are a match to TRBD1. The germline CDR1 and CDR2 sequences are SGHKS and YYEKEE (reference sequence). After removal of 5 bases from V and 4 bases from J, the junction contained 8 bases not matched to a gene. CDR3 length: 15 amino acids. The CDR3 nucleotides read TGTGCCAGCAGGATCCAAGACAGGGTCACCGGGGAGCTGTTTTTT. Its translation: CASRIQDRVTGELFF.

V and J are TRBV30 and TRBJ2-1, with 11 nucleotides matching TRBD2. With 2 bases clipped from V and 8 bases from J, the junction kept 5 bases outside the gene matches. CDR1 and CDR2 from the germline V gene are GTSNPN and SVGIG (reference sequence). CDR3 size: 14 residues. The CDR3 region has the DNA TGTGCCTGGAGTTCGGAACTAGCGGGAGATGAGCAGTTCTTC. This gives the protein CAWSSELAGDEQFF. The full variable domain, its missing parts supplied by reference TRBV30 and TRBJ2-1, is SQTIHQWPATLVQPVGSPLSLECTVEGTSNPNLYWYRQAAGRGLQLLFYSVGIGQISSEVPQNLSASRPQDRQFILSSKKLLLSDSGFYLCAWSSELAGDEQFFGPGTRLTVL.